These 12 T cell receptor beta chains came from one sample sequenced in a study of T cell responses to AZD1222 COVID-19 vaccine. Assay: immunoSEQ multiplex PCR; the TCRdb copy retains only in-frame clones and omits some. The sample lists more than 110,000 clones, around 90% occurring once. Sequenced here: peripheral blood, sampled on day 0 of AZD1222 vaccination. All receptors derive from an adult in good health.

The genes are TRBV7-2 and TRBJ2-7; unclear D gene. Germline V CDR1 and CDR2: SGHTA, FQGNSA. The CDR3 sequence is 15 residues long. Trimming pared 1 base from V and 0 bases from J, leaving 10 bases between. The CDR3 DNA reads TGTGCCAGCAGCTTAGATCCGGGTAGCTCCTACGAGCAGTACTTC. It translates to CASSLDPGSSYEQYF.

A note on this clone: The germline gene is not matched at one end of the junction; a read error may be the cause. The CDR3 DNA is TGTGCCGGCAGGTCTAGCGGGAGCTCTCTCAATGAGCAGTTCTTC. It encodes CAGRSSGSSLNEQFF. J is TRBJ2-1 and V is TRBV2, with 10 nucleotides matching TRBD2. This CDR3 is 15 amino acids long. CDR1 is SNHLY, CDR2 FYNNEI, per germline.

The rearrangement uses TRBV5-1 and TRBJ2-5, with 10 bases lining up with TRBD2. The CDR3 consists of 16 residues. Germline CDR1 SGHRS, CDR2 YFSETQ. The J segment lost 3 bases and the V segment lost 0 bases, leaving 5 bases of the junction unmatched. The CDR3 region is CASSLVLAGVKETQYF. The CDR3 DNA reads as TGCGCCAGCAGCTTGGTTCTAGCGGGAGTGAAAGAGACCCAGTACTTC.

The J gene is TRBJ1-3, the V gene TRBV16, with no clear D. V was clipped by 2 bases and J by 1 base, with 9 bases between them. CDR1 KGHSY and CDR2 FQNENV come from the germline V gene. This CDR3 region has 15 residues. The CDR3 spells CASSQRRESGNTIYF. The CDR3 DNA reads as TGTGCCAGCAGCCAACGGAGGGAATCTGGAAACACCATATATTTT.

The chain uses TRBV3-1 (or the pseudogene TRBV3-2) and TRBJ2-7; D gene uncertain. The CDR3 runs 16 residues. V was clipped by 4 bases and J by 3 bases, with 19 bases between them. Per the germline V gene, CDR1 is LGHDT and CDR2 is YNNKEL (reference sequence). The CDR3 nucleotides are TGTGCCAGCAGCCCCGAGAGTTTCTCCCCTGGCTACGAGCAGTACTTC. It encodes CASSPESFSPGYEQYF.

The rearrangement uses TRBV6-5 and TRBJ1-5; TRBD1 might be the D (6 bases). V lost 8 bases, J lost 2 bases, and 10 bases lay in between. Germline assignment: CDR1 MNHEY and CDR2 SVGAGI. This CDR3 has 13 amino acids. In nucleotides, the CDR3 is TGTGCCAGCTCTCCAGGGGGCAATCAGCCCCAGCATTTT. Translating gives CASSPGGNQPQHF.

The CDR3 sequence: CASSLEVRRDGETQYF. CDR3 sequence (DNA): TGTGCCAGCAGCTTGGAGGTCCGGCGGGACGGGGAGACCCAGTACTTC. J is TRBJ2-5 and V is TRBV5-4; a weak D match, TRBD2 (6 bases). The V gene's germline CDR1 is SGHNT and CDR2 YYREEE (reference sequence). V was pared by 0 bases and J by 5 bases, with 17 bases between. This CDR3 region has 16 residues.

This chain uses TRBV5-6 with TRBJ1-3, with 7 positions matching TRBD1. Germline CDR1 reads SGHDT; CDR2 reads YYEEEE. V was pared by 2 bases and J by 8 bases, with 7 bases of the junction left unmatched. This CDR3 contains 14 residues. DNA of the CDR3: TGTGCCAGCAGCTTTGTAAGACAGGGAGACACCATATATTTT. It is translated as CASSFVRQGDTIYF.

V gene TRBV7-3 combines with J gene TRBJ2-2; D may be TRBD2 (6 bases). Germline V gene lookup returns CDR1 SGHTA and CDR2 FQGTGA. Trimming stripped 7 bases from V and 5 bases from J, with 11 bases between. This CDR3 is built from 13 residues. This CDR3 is CASTYGGTGELFF. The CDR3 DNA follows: TGTGCCAGCACCTACGGGGGTACCGGGGAGCTGTTTTTT.

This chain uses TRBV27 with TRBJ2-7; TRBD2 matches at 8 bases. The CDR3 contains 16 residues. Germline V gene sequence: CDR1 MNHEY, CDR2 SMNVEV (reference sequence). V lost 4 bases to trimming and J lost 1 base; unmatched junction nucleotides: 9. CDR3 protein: CASSSLAASPSYEQYF. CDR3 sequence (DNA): TGTGCCAGCAGTTCACTAGCGGCCTCGCCTTCCTACGAGCAGTACTTC.

The CDR3: CASSYNPGQGRYEQYF. In DNA, the CDR3 is TGTGCCAGCAGTTATAATCCGGGACAGGGGAGGTACGAGCAGTACTTC. This chain connects TRBV6-2 or TRBV6-3 to TRBJ2-7; 10 bases match TRBD1. CDR3 length: 16 residues. With 3 bases clipped from V and 4 bases from J, the junction kept 9 bases outside the gene matches. Germline V gene sequence: CDR1 MNHEY, CDR2 SVGEGT.

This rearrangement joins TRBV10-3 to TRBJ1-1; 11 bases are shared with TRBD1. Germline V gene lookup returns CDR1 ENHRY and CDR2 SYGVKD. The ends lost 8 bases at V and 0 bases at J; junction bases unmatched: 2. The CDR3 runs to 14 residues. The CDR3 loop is CAIRTGGMNTEAFF. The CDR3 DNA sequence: TGTGCCATCCGGACAGGGGGCATGAACACTGAAGCTTTCTTT.